The entry below describes one T cell receptor (beta chain). Its antigen remains unidentified. This record belongs to a study of shared clonotypes between healthy human individuals. Overall study findings and caveats: Measured sharing among donors was expected to vary with sequencing depth. Large depth notwithstanding, sorted-subset sequencing proved incomplete by rarefaction.

The V gene's germline CDR1 is SEHNR and CDR2 FQNEAQ (reference sequence). The V end was cut by 2 bases, the J end by 4 bases, with 8 bases between. The CDR3 length is 13 residues. Adult Caucasians living in Nashville, Tennessee made up all of the donors. CD8 memory was a combination that joined CD45RO+ cells with CCR7-negative CD45RA+ TemRA cells. The assay was immunoSEQ multiplex PCR, and TCRdb's table has in-frame clones only and misses some. In the table there are around 690,000 clones, 90% of which are singletons. The genes are TRBV7-9 and TRBJ2-5, with D uncertain. The TCR sequence derives from a man aged 18 to 29 in good health. Some clones in this sample may be carry-over from other donors' samples. Sequencing was carried out using memory CD8+ T cells from PBMCs. The subset: CD45RO+ cells pooled with CCR7-negative TemRA cells. The CDR3 nucleotides read TGTGCCAGCAGCTTAATAAATGTAGAGACCCAGTACTTC. Its protein is CASSLINVETQYF.